Each of the 21 T cell receptor beta chains below was sequenced from the same sample in a study of technical replicates of blood from several donors. Sequenced by immunoSEQ multiplex PCR; TCRdb stores in-frame clones only, minus some. The repertoire consists of 85,000 or so clones, with approximately 95% occurring once and the leading ten covering approximately 0.26%. Sequenced sample: T cells isolated from PBMCs. The source is a human donor in good health.

The chain couples TRBV7-8 to TRBJ2-1; 10 nucleotides match TRBD2. V dropped 7 bases and J dropped 4; count of bases not matched to a gene: 4. This CDR3 region has 14 residues. Germline V gene lookup returns CDR1 SGHVS and CDR2 FQNEAQ. CDR3 coding DNA: TGTGCCAGCAAAGCGGGGGGGAGGTACAATGAGCAGTTCTTC. Encoded protein: CASKAGGRYNEQFF.

This clone was seen only once. This chain links TRBV6-1 with TRBJ2-7, with TRBD2 identical over 7 bases. The germline gives CDR1 MNHNS, CDR2 SASEGT. CDR3 length equals 16 residues. With 0 bases clipped from V and 5 bases from J, the junction kept 10 bases outside the gene matches. CDR3 in amino acids: CASSEALDGLGDEQYF. The CDR3 nucleotides read TGTGCCAGCAGTGAAGCGTTAGACGGACTAGGTGACGAGCAGTACTTC.

The rearrangement uses TRBV5-4 and TRBJ1-1; 7 nucleotides match TRBD1. Per the germline V gene, CDR1 is SGHNT and CDR2 is YYREEE (reference sequence). V dropped 6 bases and J dropped 8; count of bases not matched to a gene: 10. This CDR3 region has 13 residues. The CDR3 DNA is TGTGCCAGCAAGTCCGGGACAGAGACAGAAGCTTTCTTT. Its protein is CASKSGTETEAFF.

The CDR3 loop reads CASSPAGVDQPQHF. The CDR3, as DNA: TGTGCCAGCAGTCCTGCGGGGGTTGATCAGCCCCAGCATTTT. This sequence joins TRBV6-5 and TRBJ1-5, with D maybe TRBD1 (5 bases). The germline V and J ends were trimmed by 5 bases and 5 bases, with 13 bases remaining between them. CDR1 is MNHEY and CDR2 is SVGAGI in the germline V gene. This CDR3 contains 14 residues.

The chain is built from TRBV6-6 and TRBJ1-5; 7 bases fit TRBD1. V gave up 6 bases and J gave up 6 bases; unmatched junction bases: 8. CDR3 length: 14 residues. The germline gives CDR1 MNHNY, CDR2 SVGAGI (reference sequence). The CDR3 here is CASSDEQGFQPQHF. The CDR3 coding sequence is TGTGCCAGCAGCGACGAACAGGGGTTTCAGCCCCAGCATTTT.

The chain combines TRBV10-2 with TRBJ1-2; D not certain. V lost 5 bases to trimming and J lost 5 bases, with 12 bases between them. Germline CDR1 reads WSHSY; CDR2 reads SAAADI. This CDR3 is 13 amino acids long. CDR3 DNA sequence: TGCGCCAGCAGTACCCTGACTGAGTATGGCTACACCTTC. Amino acids: CASSTLTEYGYTF.

The chain uses TRBV10-2 and TRBJ2-1; 15 nucleotides agree with TRBD2. The CDR3 consists of 18 residues. Trimming cost V 6 bases and J 1 base; bases outside gene matches: 7. Germline V lookup: CDR1 WSHSY, CDR2 SAAADI. The CDR3 DNA reads as TGCGCCAGCAGACTAGGACTAGCGGGAGGGGGTTCCTACAATGAGCAGTTCTTC. Protein product: CASRLGLAGGGSYNEQFF.

This chain links TRBV7-9 with TRBJ2-2, with D possibly matching TRBD2 (5 bases). Per the germline V gene, CDR1 is SEHNR and CDR2 is FQNEAQ (reference sequence). The V and J ends lost 5 bases and 2 bases respectively, with 18 bases between them. The CDR3 has 17 residues. DNA for the CDR3: TGTGCCAGCAGCAGAAAGTCAGGACGGGATAACACCGGGGAGCTGTTTTTT. Residues: CASSRKSGRDNTGELFF.

The genes are TRBV19 and TRBJ1-1, with TRBD1 as a possible D gene (6 bases). Per the germline V gene, CDR1 is LNHDA and CDR2 is SQIVND (reference sequence). V lost 3 bases and J lost 1, with 24 bases in between. CDR3 size: 19 residues. The CDR3 here is CASSIGTRQVWTWNTEAFF. In DNA, the CDR3 is TGTGCCAGTAGTATCGGGACCCGACAGGTCTGGACGTGGAACACTGAAGCTTTCTTT.

This chain links TRBV4-1 with TRBJ2-1; 7 nucleotides align to TRBD2. J lost 8 bases, V lost 2 bases, and 9 bases had no gene match. Germline lookup yields CDR1 MGHRA and CDR2 YSYEKL. The CDR3 spans 15 residues. The CDR3 DNA follows: TGCGCCAGCAGCCAAACCCAGCGGGGTCTCCATGAGCAGTTCTTC. Its protein product is CASSQTQRGLHEQFF.

The chain uses TRBV6-1 and TRBJ2-7; TRBD2 is a possible D gene (5 bases). This CDR3 is 12 amino acids long. Trimming pared 11 bases from V and 0 bases from J, leaving 11 bases between. CDR1 and CDR2 (germline): MNHNS, SASEGT. In DNA form, the CDR3 reads TGTGCCTCCCGGGAAGTCTCCTACGAGCAGTACTTC. It is translated as CASREVSYEQYF.

The chain employs TRBV4-1 and TRBJ2-7; 13 nucleotides match TRBD2. Germline CDR1 is MGHRA and CDR2 is YSYEKL. CDR3 length: 16 amino acids. V was clipped by 3 bases and J by 5 bases; unmatched bases: 7. The CDR3 bases are TGCGCCAGCAGCCATCAAGGACTAGCGGGAGTGGACGAGCAGTACTTC. Translating gives CASSHQGLAGVDEQYF.

The V and J genes are TRBV29-1 and TRBJ2-5; 11 bases fit TRBD2. This CDR3 spans 11 amino acids. V gave up 7 bases and J gave up 8 bases; unmatched junction bases: 3. Per the germline V gene, CDR1 is SQVTM and CDR2 is ANQGSEA. The CDR3 region is CSAGLAETQYF. The CDR3 DNA follows: TGCAGCGCGGGACTAGCGGAAACCCAGTACTTC.

The V call is TRBV5-1, the J call TRBJ1-1, with 8 nucleotides matching TRBD1. With V trimmed by 0 bases and J by 5 bases, 3 bases remained unmatched. The CDR3 consists of 14 residues. Germline V gene sequence: CDR1 SGHRS, CDR2 YFSETQ. This CDR3 reads CASSLAQGATEAFF. CDR3 sequence (DNA): TGCGCCAGCAGCTTGGCCCAGGGGGCAACTGAAGCTTTCTTT.

The rearrangement joins TRBV5-1 to TRBJ1-4, with D possibly TRBD1 on 5 matching bases. Trimming pared 4 bases from V and 0 bases from J, leaving 16 bases between. The V gene's germline CDR1 is SGHRS and CDR2 YFSETQ. CDR3 length equals 17 residues. This CDR3 reads CASSPLWTSTTNEKLFF. CDR3 nucleotides: TGCGCCAGCAGCCCACTATGGACATCTACAACTAATGAAAAACTGTTTTTT.

The chain links TRBV5-5 to TRBJ1-1, with a possible D match to TRBD1 (5 bases). The germline gives CDR1 SGHKS, CDR2 YYEKEE (reference sequence). The CDR3 contains 13 residues. V lost 4 bases and J 0 bases, leaving 7 bases between the germline ends. The CDR3 loop is CASSQGVNTEAFF. The DNA of the CDR3 is TGTGCCAGCAGCCAAGGGGTGAACACTGAAGCTTTCTTT.

This sequence joins TRBV2 and TRBJ2-1, with D maybe TRBD1 (5 bases). CDR3 length: 12 amino acids. Germline CDR1 reads SNHLY; CDR2 reads FYNNEI. V dropped 0 bases and J dropped 9 bases, with 6 bases sitting between them. DNA of the CDR3: TGTGCCAGCAGTGAAGCGCAGGGTGAGCAGTTCTTC. Translating it yields CASSEAQGEQFF. Full variable domain (missing parts from reference TRBV2 and TRBJ2-1): EPEVTQTPSHQVTQMGQEVILRCVPISNHLYFYWYRQILGQKVEFLVSFYNNEISEKSEIFDDQFSVERPDGSNFTLKIRSTKLEDSAMYFCASSEAQGEQFFGPGTRLTVL.

This chain links TRBV25-1 with TRBJ2-2; D possibly corresponds to TRBD1 (6 bases). The germline V and J ends were trimmed by 3 bases and 3 bases, with 20 bases remaining between them. Germline V gene sequence: CDR1 MGHDK, CDR2 SYGVNS. This CDR3 region has 18 residues. This CDR3 is CASSDWESVGQDTGELFF. The DNA of the CDR3 is TGTGCCAGCAGTGACTGGGAAAGCGTGGGACAAGACACCGGGGAGCTGTTTTTT. Supplemented by reference TRBV25-1 and TRBJ2-2, the full variable domain reads EADIYQTPRYLVIGTGKKITLECSQTMGHDKMYWYQQDPGMELHLIHYSYGVNSTEKGDLSSESTVSRIRTEHFPLTLESARPSHTSQYLCASSDWESVGQDTGELFFGEGSRLTVL.

The V and J genes are TRBV25-1 and TRBJ1-1, with TRBD1 as a possible D gene (6 bases). The germline V gene encodes CDR1 MGHDK and CDR2 SYGVNS. Trimming took off 11 bases at V and 6 bases at J, with 13 bases between the two ends. The CDR3 consists of 11 residues. The CDR3 spells CARWTDAEAFF. The CDR3 bases are TGTGCCCGATGGACAGACGCTGAAGCTTTCTTT.

The rearrangement joins TRBV18 to TRBJ1-4, with 8 bases matching TRBD1. The CDR3 is 15 residues long. Germline lookup yields CDR1 KGHSH and CDR2 LQKENI. After removal of 3 bases from V and 10 bases from J, the junction contained 10 bases not matched to a gene. The CDR3 reads CASSPPGQGNSKLFF. DNA for the CDR3: TGTGCCAGCTCACCCCCAGGACAGGGTAATTCAAAACTGTTTTTT.

The chain recombines TRBV5-1 with TRBJ1-2; the D is unclear. This CDR3 contains 13 residues. V was cut by 7 bases and J by 4 bases, with 14 bases left in between. Germline values: CDR1 SGHRS, CDR2 YFSETQ. The CDR3 loop is CASQRGGGYGYTF. DNA for the CDR3: TGCGCCAGCCAGCGCGGAGGAGGCTATGGCTACACCTTC.